This TCR beta chain was profiled in a study of tumor-infiltrating lymphocytes in primary liver carcinoma. Germline V gives CDR1 SGHRS, CDR2 YFSETQ. The CDR3 covers 18 residues. V gave up 2 bases and J gave up 4 bases; unmatched junction bases: 16. Taking about 17-33 mg of unsorted bulk tissue, the authors co-extracted RNA and DNA. Using a constant-region primer together with ProtoScript II reverse transcriptase, TCR beta cDNA was made from approximately 500 ng of total RNA. Three nested multiplex PCR rounds of slightly modified ARM-PCR generated TCR beta libraries. Primers for the first two PCR rounds were TRBV1-TRBV30 forward primers and a C-beta reverse primer (roughly 10 cycles per round). TCRdb ran MiXCR on the multiplex PCR reads and lists one entry per CDR3 protein. The data contain about 35,000 distinct CDR3 sequences, over 65% of them singletons.

This clonotype was sampled from a man aged 40-55 years with primary liver carcinoma and hepatitis B virus infection. The sequenced sample was liver tumor tissue from sampling region 4. Specified subset: tumor region T4, right-lateral pole. This chain links TRBV5-1 with TRBJ2-7; 9 bases align to TRBD2. CDR3 sequence (DNA): TGCGCCAGCAGCTTCAGGACTAGCGTAACTGCGGGAAGATACGAGCAGTACTTC. Its translation: CASSFRTSVTAGRYEQYF.